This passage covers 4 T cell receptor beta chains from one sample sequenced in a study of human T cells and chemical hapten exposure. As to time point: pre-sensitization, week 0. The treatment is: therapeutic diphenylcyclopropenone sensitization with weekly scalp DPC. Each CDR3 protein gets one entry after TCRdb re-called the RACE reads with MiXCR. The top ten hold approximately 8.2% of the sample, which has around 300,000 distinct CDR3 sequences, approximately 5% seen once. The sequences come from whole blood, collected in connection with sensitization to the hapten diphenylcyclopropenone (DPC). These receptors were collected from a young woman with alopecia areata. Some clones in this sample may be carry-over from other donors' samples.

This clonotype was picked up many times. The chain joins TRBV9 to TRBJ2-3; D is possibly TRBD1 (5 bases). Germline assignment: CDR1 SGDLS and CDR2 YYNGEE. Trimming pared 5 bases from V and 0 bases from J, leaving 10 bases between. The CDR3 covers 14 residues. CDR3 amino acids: CASSRTPSTDTQYF. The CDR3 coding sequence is TGTGCCAGCAGTCGGACACCGAGCACAGATACGCAGTATTTT.

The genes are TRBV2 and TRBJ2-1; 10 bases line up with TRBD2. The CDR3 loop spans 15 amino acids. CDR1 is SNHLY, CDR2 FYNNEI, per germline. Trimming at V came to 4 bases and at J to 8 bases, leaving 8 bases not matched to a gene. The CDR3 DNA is TGTGCCAGCAGTGTGGCTAGCGGGGGTCTGGATGAGCAGTTCTTC. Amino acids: CASSVASGGLDEQFF.

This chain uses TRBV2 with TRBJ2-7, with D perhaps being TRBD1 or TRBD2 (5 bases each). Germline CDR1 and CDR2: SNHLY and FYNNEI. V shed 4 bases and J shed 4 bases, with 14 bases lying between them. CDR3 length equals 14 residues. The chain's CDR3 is CASSGGQGPYEQYF. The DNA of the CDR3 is TGTGCCAGCAGTGGGGGCCAGGGACCGTACGAGCAGTACTTC.

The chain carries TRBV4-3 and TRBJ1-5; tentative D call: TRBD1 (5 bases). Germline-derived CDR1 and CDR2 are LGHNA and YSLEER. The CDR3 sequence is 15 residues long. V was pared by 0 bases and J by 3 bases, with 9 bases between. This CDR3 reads CASSQDKGANQPQHF. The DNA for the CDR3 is TGCGCCAGCAGCCAAGATAAAGGGGCCAATCAGCCCCAGCATTTT.